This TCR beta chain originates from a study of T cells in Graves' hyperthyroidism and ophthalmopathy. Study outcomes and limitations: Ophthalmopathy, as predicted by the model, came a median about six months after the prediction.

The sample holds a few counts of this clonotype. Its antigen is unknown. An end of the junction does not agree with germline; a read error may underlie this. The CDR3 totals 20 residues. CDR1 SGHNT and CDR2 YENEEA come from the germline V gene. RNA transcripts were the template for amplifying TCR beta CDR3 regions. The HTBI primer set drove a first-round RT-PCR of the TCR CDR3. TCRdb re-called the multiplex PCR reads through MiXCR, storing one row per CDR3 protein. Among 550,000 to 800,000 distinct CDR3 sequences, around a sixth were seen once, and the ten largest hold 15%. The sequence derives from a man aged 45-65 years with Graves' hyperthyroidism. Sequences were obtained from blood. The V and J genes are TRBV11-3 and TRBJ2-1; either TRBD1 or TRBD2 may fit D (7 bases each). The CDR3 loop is CASSLGDSYIQGLNYDEQFF. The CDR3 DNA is TGTGCCAGCAGCTTGGGGGACAGTTATATTCAGGGACTAAACTACGATGAGCAGTTCTTC.